This entry features one T cell receptor (beta chain) sequence. The antigen remains unidentified. Trimming removed 3 bases from V and 0 bases from J, with 11 bases in between. This CDR3 spans 15 amino acids. Germline CDR1 is SGHTA and CDR2 is FQGNSA. The data originate from a study of Tregs in tolerant kidney transplant recipients. The study, taken as a whole, reports: For some patients, primers changed over time, blocking nucleotide-level comparison. Activated donor B cell expansion appeared to reveal the most relevant donor-specific TCRbeta repertoire. Biological reproducibility was not directly addressed in this study.

Some clones are missing from TCRdb's copy, which holds only in-frame ones; the method was immunoSEQ multiplex PCR. This sample has about 64,000 clones, with about 90% found just once. Recipients received nonmyeloablative bone marrow transplants from related graft donors, with transient mixed chimerism. Sequencing used CD4+ T cells from blood (PBMCs), obtained 6 months after the transplant. This TCR was recovered from a human patient who received a combined kidney and bone marrow transplant. T cells may partly derive from the graft donor. The V gene is TRBV7-2, the J gene TRBJ2-5, with D possibly being TRBD1 (6 bases). This CDR3 is CASSLDQGYQETQYF. Here the CDR3 DNA reads TGTGCCAGCAGCTTGGACCAGGGGTACCAAGAGACCCAGTACTTC.